The 6 T cell receptor beta chains below were found in one sample sequenced in a study of blood T cell repertoires in COVID-19 (dated by TCRdb to between 2020 and 2021). The library was built by means of the immunoSEQ multiplex PCR assay. Held by TCRdb, this immuneACCESS table contains in-frame sequences only and omits some clones. Under half of the omission traces to an unresolved V gene where checked; the cause of the rest is unknown. The sample table holds roughly 100,000 clones, of which around nine tenths were seen once. The ten largest clonotypes hold roughly 18% of the sample. The sample taken for sequencing was peripheral blood. The receptors stem from a woman of 80 years or more in a cohort sampled during active COVID-19.

The rearrangement uses TRBV9 and TRBJ2-1, with D unclear. V was clipped by 4 bases and J by 10 bases, with 9 bases between them. The germline CDR1 and CDR2 sequences are SGDLS and YYNGEE. The CDR3 consists of 11 residues. The CDR3 nucleotides are TGTGCCAGCAGCCCCGTTCAGGAGCAGTTCTTC. Translated: CASSPVQEQFF.

The chain couples TRBV3-1 (or the pseudogene TRBV3-2) to TRBJ2-7; 8 nucleotides match TRBD2. The length of the CDR3 is 15 residues. V trimming: 0 bases; J trimming: 2 bases; junction bases outside the gene matches: 3. The germline V gene encodes CDR1 LGHDT and CDR2 YNNKEL (reference sequence). This chain's CDR3 is CASSQEAGAPYEQYF. In DNA, the CDR3 is TGTGCCAGCAGCCAAGAAGCGGGAGCCCCCTACGAGCAGTACTTC.

This chain uses TRBV3-1 (or the pseudogene TRBV3-2) with TRBJ2-5, with D unresolved. Germline lookup yields CDR1 LGHDT and CDR2 YNNKEL (reference sequence). The CDR3 is made up of 16 amino acids. V was cut by 3 bases and J by 1 base, with 15 bases left in between. CDR3 in amino acids: CASSHARLIRQETQYF. The CDR3 region has the DNA TGTGCCAGCAGCCATGCGAGGCTTATCCGCCAAGAGACCCAGTACTTC.

The chain couples TRBV30 to TRBJ2-6, with 7 positions matching TRBD1. J gave up 0 bases and V 0 bases, and 20 bases lay outside the gene matches. This CDR3 contains 22 residues. From germline, CDR1 is GTSNPN and CDR2 SVGIG (reference sequence). Here the CDR3 reads CAWSVKDVRVGTAYSGANVLTF. The CDR3 nucleotides are TGTGCCTGGAGTGTAAAGGATGTACGGGTCGGGACAGCCTACTCTGGGGCCAACGTCCTGACTTTC.

The gene calls are TRBV5-6 and TRBJ2-2, with TRBD2 identical over 9 bases. Looked up from germline, CDR1 is SGHDT and CDR2 is YYEEEE. V lost 1 base to trimming and J lost 7 bases; unmatched junction nucleotides: 8. This CDR3 is 16 amino acids long. The CDR3 spells CASSLFGTSLSGELFF. The CDR3 coding sequence is TGTGCCAGCAGCTTGTTCGGGACTAGCTTGAGCGGGGAGCTGTTTTTT. The full variable domain, in which reference TRBV5-6 and TRBJ2-2 provide the parts outside the CDR3, is DAGVTQSPTHLIKTRGQQVTLRCSPKSGHDTVSWYQQALGQGPQFIFQYYEEEERQRGNFPDRFSGHQFPNYSSELNVNALLLGDSALYLCASSLFGTSLSGELFFGEGSRLTVL.

The chain recombines TRBV10-3 with TRBJ2-7, with 14 bases fitting TRBD2. Per the germline V gene, CDR1 is ENHRY and CDR2 is SYGVKD. The trim removed 6 bases at V and 1 base at J, leaving 5 bases unmatched. The CDR3 has 16 amino acids. CDR3: CAIRGLAGAGSYEQYF. The DNA for the CDR3 is TGTGCCATCAGGGGACTAGCGGGAGCCGGTTCCTACGAGCAGTACTTC.